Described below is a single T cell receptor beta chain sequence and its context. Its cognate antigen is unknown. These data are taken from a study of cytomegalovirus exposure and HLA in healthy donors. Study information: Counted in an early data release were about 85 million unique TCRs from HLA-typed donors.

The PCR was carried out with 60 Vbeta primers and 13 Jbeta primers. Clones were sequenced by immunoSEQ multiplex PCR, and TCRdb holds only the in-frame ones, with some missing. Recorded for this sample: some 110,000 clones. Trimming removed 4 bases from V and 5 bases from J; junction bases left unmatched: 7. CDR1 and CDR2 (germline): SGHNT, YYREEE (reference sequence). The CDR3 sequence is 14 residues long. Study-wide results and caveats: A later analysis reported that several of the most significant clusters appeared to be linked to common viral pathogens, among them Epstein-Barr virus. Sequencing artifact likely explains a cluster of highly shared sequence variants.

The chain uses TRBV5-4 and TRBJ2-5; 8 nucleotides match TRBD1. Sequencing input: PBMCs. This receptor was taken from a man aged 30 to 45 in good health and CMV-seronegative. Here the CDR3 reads CASSAGQGLETQYF. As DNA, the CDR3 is TGTGCCAGCAGCGCAGGACAGGGTCTGGAGACCCAGTACTTC.